Following are 18 T cell receptor beta chains from one sample sequenced in a study of T cell repertoires in ileal Crohn's disease (dated by TCRdb to the late 2010s). The method behind the library was the immunoSEQ multiplex PCR assay. Drawn from immuneACCESS, this table holds only the in-frame rearrangements with V and J called that TCRdb kept. Clones are partly lost; checked studies trace under half to an unresolved V gene and leave the rest unexplained. The sample has about 8,200 clones on record, about 96% of them singletons. The top ten clones comprise less than 0.25% of the sample. The specimen was ileal tissue. These receptors all come from an adult with Crohn's disease.

The chain employs TRBV6-1 and TRBJ2-2; 13 nucleotides match TRBD2. With V trimmed by 4 bases and J by 1 base, 0 bases remained unmatched. Germline V gene sequence: CDR1 MNHNS, CDR2 SASEGT. This CDR3 is 16 amino acids long. CDR3 DNA: TGTGCCAGCAGTGGACTAGCGGGGGGGAACACCGGGGAGCTGTTTTTT. This encodes CASSGLAGGNTGELFF.

The V gene is TRBV20-1, the J gene TRBJ1-1; D is unclear. The CDR3 spans 10 residues. Looked up from germline, CDR1 is DFQATT and CDR2 is SNEGSKA (reference sequence). The germline V and J ends were trimmed by 6 bases and 7 bases, with 9 bases remaining between them. The CDR3 sequence: CSATPVEAFF. The CDR3 nucleotides read TGCAGTGCAACGCCGGTTGAAGCTTTCTTT.

This chain connects TRBV18 to TRBJ2-5; D gene ambiguous. From germline, CDR1 is KGHSH and CDR2 LQKENI. With 2 bases removed from V and 3 bases from J, the gap between germline ends came to 7 bases. The CDR3 has 13 amino acids. The CDR3 is CASSPGLEETQYF. The CDR3 DNA reads TGTGCCAGCTCACCAGGGCTCGAAGAGACCCAGTACTTC.

This chain connects TRBV11-2 to TRBJ1-6; 7 bases agree with TRBD1. From germline, CDR1 is SGHAT and CDR2 FQNNGV. This CDR3 contains 14 residues. V lost 5 bases and J lost 10; bases outside the gene matches: 8. The CDR3 spells CASSPSGGLSPLHF. In DNA, the CDR3 is TGTGCCAGCAGCCCATCAGGGGGTTTATCACCCCTCCACTTT.

The CDR3 loop reads CASSELSNYGYTF. The CDR3 bases are TGTGCCAGCAGTGAACTTTCTAACTATGGCTACACCTTC. This sequence joins TRBV25-1 and TRBJ1-2; D unresolved. The CDR3 extends over 13 amino acids. Trimming took off 2 bases at V and 0 bases at J, with 4 bases between the two ends. CDR1 and CDR2 from the germline V gene are MGHDK and SYGVNS.

The chain is built from TRBV18 and TRBJ2-7; D might be TRBD2 (5 bases). Germline CDR1 is KGHSH and CDR2 is LQKENI. The CDR3 totals 13 residues. Trimming removed 4 bases at V and 6 bases at J, with 13 bases between. In nucleotides, the CDR3 is TGTGCCAGCTCACAAAGAGGGTTCGGCGAGCAGTACGTC. It yields the protein CASSQRGFGEQYV.

This chain connects TRBV6-1 to TRBJ2-6; a possible D gene is TRBD1 (6 bases). The CDR3 totals 18 residues. With 3 bases removed from V and 0 bases from J, the gap between germline ends came to 15 bases. Germline-derived CDR1 and CDR2 are MNHNS and SASEGT. The CDR3 DNA sequence: TGTGCCAGCAGTGACAGGGGTCTACTGAGCTCTGGGGCCAACGTCCTGACTTTC. Translated, it gives CASSDRGLLSSGANVLTF.

The rearrangement links TRBV6-6 to TRBJ1-2, with D perhaps matching TRBD1 (6 bases). The CDR3 loop spans 13 amino acids. Germline values: CDR1 MNHNY, CDR2 SVGAGI (reference sequence). V was clipped by 6 bases and J by 4 bases, with 12 bases between them. CDR3: CASRHRTVYGYTF. The DNA of the CDR3 is TGTGCCAGCAGACACAGGACAGTCTATGGCTACACCTTC.

This clone appeared a single time. The gene calls are TRBV28 and TRBJ1-3, with D perhaps matching TRBD1 (6 bases). Trimming pared 6 bases from V and 3 bases from J, leaving 18 bases between. The CDR3 sequence is 16 residues long. Germline V gene data show CDR1 as MDHEN and CDR2 as SYDVKM. The CDR3 sequence is CASSPSQQGDGNTIYF. The CDR3 DNA reads TGTGCCAGCAGCCCAAGTCAACAGGGCGATGGAAACACCATATATTTT.

This clone was counted once. This rearrangement joins TRBV5-5 to TRBJ1-5; a weak D match, TRBD1 (6 bases). V lost 2 bases, J lost 4 bases, and 16 bases lay in between. CDR1 and CDR2 (germline): SGHKS, YYEKEE (reference sequence). This CDR3 region has 16 residues. Here the CDR3 DNA reads TGTGCCAGCAGCTTCGACGGACAGCGAATGAATCAGCCCCAGCATTTT. This sequence encodes CASSFDGQRMNQPQHF.

The genes are TRBV9 and TRBJ2-3; a weak D match, TRBD2 (5 bases). The V end lost 1 base, the J end lost 0 bases, and 9 bases lay between the germline ends. The CDR3 loop spans 15 amino acids. Germline V gene sequence: CDR1 SGDLS, CDR2 YYNGEE. The CDR3 region has the DNA TGTGCCAGCAGCGTACTAGGGAGTAGCACAGATACGCAGTATTTT. Its translation: CASSVLGSSTDTQYF.

This chain joins TRBV30 and TRBJ1-4; D is ambiguous. The V end was cut by 0 bases, the J end by 7 bases, with 12 bases between. Germline CDR1 GTSNPN, CDR2 SVGIG (reference sequence). The CDR3 consists of 14 residues. The CDR3 loop reads CAWSVDLPGEKLFF. The CDR3 nucleotides read TGTGCCTGGAGTGTAGACCTTCCAGGTGAAAAACTGTTTTTT.

The rearrangement links TRBV15 to TRBJ1-2; weak D call: TRBD1 (5 bases). This CDR3 has 18 residues. The germline V gene encodes CDR1 LNHNV and CDR2 YYDKDF (reference sequence). Trimming left V 0 bases short and J 2 bases short, with 19 bases between. Here the CDR3 DNA reads TGTGCCACCAGCAGAGAGGTCGGAAGGGCAGGACACAACTATGGCTACACCTTC. Its protein is CATSREVGRAGHNYGYTF.

J is TRBJ1-5 and V is TRBV27; D possibly corresponds to TRBD1 (6 bases). This CDR3 has 15 amino acids. V lost 4 bases, J lost 3 bases, and 13 bases lay in between. Per the germline V gene, CDR1 is MNHEY and CDR2 is SMNVEV (reference sequence). Written as DNA, the CDR3 is TGTGCCAGCAGTTACACAGGGCTACCCAATCAGCCCCAGCATTTT. Translated, it gives CASSYTGLPNQPQHF.

This clone was seen only once. This chain links TRBV6-6 with TRBJ2-3, with D uncertain. The CDR3 covers 15 residues. The germline V gene encodes CDR1 MNHNY and CDR2 SVGAGI (reference sequence). The V end was cut by 2 bases, the J end by 2 bases, with 11 bases between. CDR3 loop: CASSYALVTTDTQYF. The CDR3 DNA follows: TGTGCCAGCAGTTACGCGCTAGTCACCACAGATACGCAGTATTTT.

V is TRBV5-6 and J is TRBJ2-2; D is possibly TRBD1 (5 bases). V lost 4 bases and J lost 6, with 10 bases in between. Per germline, CDR1 SGHDT and CDR2 YYEEEE. This CDR3 region has 13 residues. The CDR3 is CASSRDSAGELFF. CDR3 nucleotide sequence: TGTGCCAGCAGCCGAGACAGCGCCGGGGAGCTGTTTTTT.

This clone was found once. The rearrangement links TRBV4-3 to TRBJ1-2, with D perhaps TRBD1 (5 bases). Germline V CDR1 and CDR2: LGHNA, YSLEER. The V end lost 4 bases, the J end lost 4 bases, and 16 bases lay between the germline ends. The CDR3 runs to 15 residues. CDR3 nucleotides: TGCGCCAGCAGCCCAGGCACTGGGGCGGTCTATGGCTACACCTTC. Translation: CASSPGTGAVYGYTF.

The chain carries TRBV5-1 and TRBJ1-4; possible D gene TRBD1, 6 bases. This CDR3 has 15 amino acids. The ends were cut back, 2 bases at V and 4 bases at J, with 12 bases in the middle. Germline V gene lookup returns CDR1 SGHRS and CDR2 YFSETQ. The CDR3 DNA reads as TGCGCCAGCAGCTTACAGGGTCAACTTAATGAAAAACTGTTTTTT. It is translated as CASSLQGQLNEKLFF.